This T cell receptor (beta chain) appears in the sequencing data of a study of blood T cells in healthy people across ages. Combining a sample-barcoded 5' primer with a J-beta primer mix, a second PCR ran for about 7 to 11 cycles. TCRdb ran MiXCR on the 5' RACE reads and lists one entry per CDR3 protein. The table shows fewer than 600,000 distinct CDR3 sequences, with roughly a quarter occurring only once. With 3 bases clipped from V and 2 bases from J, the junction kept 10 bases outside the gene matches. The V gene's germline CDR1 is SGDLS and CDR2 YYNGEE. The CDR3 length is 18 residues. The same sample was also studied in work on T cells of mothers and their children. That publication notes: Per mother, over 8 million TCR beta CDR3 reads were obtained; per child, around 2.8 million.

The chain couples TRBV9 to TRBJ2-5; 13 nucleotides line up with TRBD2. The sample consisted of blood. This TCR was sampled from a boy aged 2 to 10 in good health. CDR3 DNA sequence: TGTGCCAGCAGCGCCGGCCCTCCGGGACTAGCGGGGCAAGAGACCCAGTACTTC. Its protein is CASSAGPPGLAGQETQYF. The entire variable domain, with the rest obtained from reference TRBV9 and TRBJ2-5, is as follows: DSGVTQTPKHLITATGQRVTLRCSPRSGDLSVYWYQQSLDQGLQFLIQYYNGEERAKGNILERFSAQQFPDLHSELNLSSLELGDSALYFCASSAGPPGLAGQETQYFGPGTRLLVL.